A selection of T cell receptor beta chains follows, all from one sample in a study of cytomegalovirus exposure and HLA in healthy donors. The data were produced by immunoSEQ multiplex PCR, yet TCRdb's version contains in-frame clones alone and is incomplete. The table records about 160,000 clones, approximately 86% of them present only once. Sequenced sample: PBMCs. These receptors all come from a woman under 30 in good health and CMV-seronegative. Both conserved end residues are part of each CDR3. D genes are given only for firm matches. Not all rows give a size; the values are once, few, many and, for expanded clones, a class.

j_gene: TRBJ2-7; v_gene: TRBV18; d_gene: NA; abundance: NA; CDR3nt: TGTGCCAGCTCACCAGTAACAGGGGGCACTAGCGGGACAGGACAGCAGTACTTC; CDR3aa: CASSPVTGGTSGTGQQYF
j_gene: TRBJ2-7; v_gene: TRBV5-6; d_gene: NA; abundance: NA; CDR3nt: TGTGCCAGCAGCTCTTCCTACGAGCAGTACTTC; CDR3aa: CASSSSYEQYF
j_gene: TRBJ1-6; v_gene: TRBV6-5; d_gene: TRBD1; abundance: NA; CDR3nt: TGTGCCAGCAGCGATCAGGGGGATGAGAGTTCACCCCTCCACTTT; CDR3aa: CASSDQGDESSPLHF
j_gene: TRBJ2-7; v_gene: TRBV7-8; d_gene: TRBD1; abundance: NA; CDR3nt: TGTGCCAGCAGCCCGCCGGGACAGGCAGTCGAGCAGTACTTC; CDR3aa: CASSPPGQAVEQYF
j_gene: TRBJ2-2; v_gene: TRBV5-6; d_gene: NA; abundance: NA; CDR3nt: TGTGCCAGCAGCTTGGCCTCCGGGGAGTATCACGGGGAGCTGTTTTTT; CDR3aa: CASSLASGEYHGELFF
j_gene: TRBJ2-1; v_gene: TRBV25-1; d_gene: TRBD1; abundance: NA; CDR3nt: TGTGCCAGCAGTGAACAGGCAGGGGGCAATGATGAGCAGTTCTTC; CDR3aa: CASSEQAGGNDEQFF
j_gene: TRBJ1-1; v_gene: TRBV30; d_gene: TRBD1; abundance: NA; CDR3nt: TGTGCCTGGAGGCGGGGACAGGGGAACACTGAAGCTTTCTTT; CDR3aa: CAWRRGQGNTEAFF
j_gene: TRBJ1-2; v_gene: TRBV6-5; d_gene: TRBD1; abundance: few; CDR3nt: TGTGCCAGCAGTTACGGAGGGACAGGGGGACGGGGCTACACCTTC; CDR3aa: CASSYGGTGGRGYTF
j_gene: TRBJ1-2; v_gene: TRBV5-4; d_gene: NA; abundance: NA; CDR3nt: TGTGCCAGCAGCTTACCACCCCACATGGAGGGCTACACCTTC; CDR3aa: CASSLPPHMEGYTF
j_gene: TRBJ2-7; v_gene: TRBV6-5; d_gene: TRBD2; abundance: NA; CDR3nt: TGTGCCAGCAGTTTGGCGGGAGGGCCTTACGAGCAGTACTTC; CDR3aa: CASSLAGGPYEQYF
j_gene: TRBJ2-1; v_gene: TRBV6-5; d_gene: NA; abundance: NA; CDR3nt: TGTGCCAGCAGACCTCTAGACCGGGACAATGAGCAGTTCTTC; CDR3aa: CASRPLDRDNEQFF
j_gene: TRBJ1-5; v_gene: TRBV28; d_gene: TRBD1; abundance: NA; CDR3nt: TGTGCCAGCAGTCATCCGGGACAGTTCTATAGCAATCAGCCCCAGCATTTT; CDR3aa: CASSHPGQFYSNQPQHF
j_gene: TRBJ2-7; v_gene: TRBV5-1; d_gene: TRBD2; abundance: NA; CDR3nt: TGCGCCAGCAGCTTCGAACCGGGACTAGCGGGAGCTGAGCAGTACTTC; CDR3aa: CASSFEPGLAGAEQYF
j_gene: TRBJ1-5; v_gene: TRBV6-5; d_gene: NA; abundance: NA; CDR3nt: TGTGCCAGCAGTTACTCGAGGGGGTATCAGCCCCAGCATTTT; CDR3aa: CASSYSRGYQPQHF
j_gene: TRBJ2-1; v_gene: TRBV19; d_gene: TRBD2; abundance: NA; CDR3nt: TGTGCCAGTAGTCTGACTAGCGGGGGTTCTATCGATGAGCAGTTCTTC; CDR3aa: CASSLTSGGSIDEQFF
j_gene: TRBJ2-7; v_gene: TRBV5-1; d_gene: NA; abundance: NA; CDR3nt: TGCGCCAGCAGCGCGTCCGGGAAGAATTCCGAGCAGTACTTC; CDR3aa: CASSASGKNSEQYF
j_gene: TRBJ2-4; v_gene: TRBV2; d_gene: TRBD1; abundance: NA; CDR3nt: TGTGCCAGCAGTGAATCCCCACAGGGGGGCATTCAGTACTTC; CDR3aa: CASSESPQGGIQYF
j_gene: TRBJ2-1; v_gene: TRBV27; d_gene: TRBD2; abundance: NA; CDR3nt: TGTGCCAGCAGGGGACTAGTAAACAATGAGCAGTTCTTC; CDR3aa: CASRGLVNNEQFF
j_gene: TRBJ1-2; v_gene: TRBV27; d_gene: NA; abundance: NA; CDR3nt: TGTGCCCCTGTTCCGGACTATGGCTACACCTTC; CDR3aa: CAPVPDYGYTF
j_gene: TRBJ1-2; v_gene: TRBV6-1; d_gene: TRBD1; abundance: NA; CDR3nt: TGTGCCAGCCTCCTCAGGGGGCGCAGCTATGGCTACACCTTC; CDR3aa: CASLLRGRSYGYTF
j_gene: TRBJ1-4; v_gene: TRBV5-1; d_gene: NA; abundance: NA; CDR3nt: TGCGCCAGCAGCTTGGACGGGGGTTCAAATGAAAAACTGTTTTTT; CDR3aa: CASSLDGGSNEKLFF
j_gene: TRBJ1-1; v_gene: TRBV7-9; d_gene: NA; abundance: NA; CDR3nt: TGTTCCAGCAGGTTCACGCAGGGGACTGAAGCTTTCTTT; CDR3aa: CSSRFTQGTEAFF